This TCR beta chain was retrieved from a study of T cells in localized non-small cell lung cancer. Study outcomes and limitations: There were a median roughly 60 of the top 100 tumor clones appearing in adjacent lung. Sequence data derive from only one tumor region, so heterogeneity remains possible.

This clone came up once. The antigen is unknown. Produced via immunoSEQ multiplex PCR; TCRdb's table is partial and in-frame only. The sample lists tens of thousands of clones; roughly 86% were seen once. Germline-derived CDR1 and CDR2 are MNHEY and SVGAGI. The CDR3 contains 15 residues. The V end lost 8 bases, the J end lost 1 base, and 17 bases lay between the germline ends. The receptor comes from a man between 40 and 75 years old with stage I squamous cell lung carcinoma. This specimen was peripheral blood, taken before any cancer treatment. V usage is TRBV6-5 and J usage is TRBJ1-1; maybe TRBD1 (6 bases). The CDR3 region is CASGGQTLGNTEAFF. The CDR3 nucleotides are TGTGCCAGCGGTGGACAGACCTTGGGGAACACTGAAGCTTTCTTT.